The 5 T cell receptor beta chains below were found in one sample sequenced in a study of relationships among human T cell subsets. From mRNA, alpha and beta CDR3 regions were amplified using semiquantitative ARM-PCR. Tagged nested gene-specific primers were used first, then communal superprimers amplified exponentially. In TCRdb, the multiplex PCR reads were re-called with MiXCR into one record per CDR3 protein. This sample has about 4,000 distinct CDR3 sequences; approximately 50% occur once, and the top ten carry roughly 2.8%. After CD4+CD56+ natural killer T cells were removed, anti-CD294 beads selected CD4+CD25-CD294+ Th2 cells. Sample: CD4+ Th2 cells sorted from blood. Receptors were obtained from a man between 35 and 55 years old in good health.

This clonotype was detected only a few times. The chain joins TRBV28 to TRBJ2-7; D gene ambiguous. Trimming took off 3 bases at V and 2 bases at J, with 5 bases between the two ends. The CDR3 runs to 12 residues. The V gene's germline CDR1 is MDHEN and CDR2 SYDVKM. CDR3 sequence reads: CASSLSTYEQYF. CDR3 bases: TGTGCCAGCAGTTTGTCAACCTACGAGCAGTACTTC.

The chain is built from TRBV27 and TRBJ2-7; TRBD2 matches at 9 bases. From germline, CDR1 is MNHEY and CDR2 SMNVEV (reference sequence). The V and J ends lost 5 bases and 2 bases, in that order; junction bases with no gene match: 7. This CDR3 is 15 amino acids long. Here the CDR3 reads CASSRVSGGPYEQYF. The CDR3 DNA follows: TGTGCCAGCAGTAGAGTTAGCGGGGGCCCCTACGAGCAGTACTTC.

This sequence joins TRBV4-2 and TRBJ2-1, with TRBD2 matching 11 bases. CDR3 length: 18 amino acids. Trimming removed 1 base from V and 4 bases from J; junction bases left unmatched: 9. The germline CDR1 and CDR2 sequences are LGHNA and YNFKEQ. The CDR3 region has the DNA TGTGCCAGCAGCCAAGCCCTCGCTAGCGGGGGGCTTTACAATGAGCAGTTCTTC. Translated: CASSQALASGGLYNEQFF.

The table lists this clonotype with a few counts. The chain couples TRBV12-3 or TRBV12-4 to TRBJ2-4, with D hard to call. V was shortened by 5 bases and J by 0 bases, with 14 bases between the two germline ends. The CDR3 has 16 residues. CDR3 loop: CASSPRMALAKNIQYF. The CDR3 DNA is TGTGCCAGCAGTCCACGGATGGCCTTAGCCAAAAACATTCAGTACTTC.

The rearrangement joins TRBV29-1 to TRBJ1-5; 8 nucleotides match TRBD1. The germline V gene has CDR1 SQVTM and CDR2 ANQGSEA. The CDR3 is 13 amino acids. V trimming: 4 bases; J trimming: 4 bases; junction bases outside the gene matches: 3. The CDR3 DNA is TGCAGCGTTGGCAGGGGGCCTAATCAGCCCCAGCATTTT. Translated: CSVGRGPNQPQHF. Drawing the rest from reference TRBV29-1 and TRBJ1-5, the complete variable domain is SAVISQKPSRDICQRGTSLTIQCQVDSQVTMMFWYRQQPGQSLTLIATANQGSEATYESGFVIDKFPISRPNLTFSTLTVSNMSPEDSSIYLCSVGRGPNQPQHFGDGTRLSIL.